These 15 T cell receptor beta chains share one sample of origin, sequenced in a study of T cells after yellow fever vaccination. TCRdb called the 5' RACE reads again in MiXCR, with one record for every CDR3 protein. The table lists 170,000 or so distinct CDR3 sequences, roughly 6.2% of them singletons, with approximately 3% in the top ten. Sequences were derived from CD4+ T cells sorted from PBMCs, sampled on the day of the first yellow fever vaccination. Receptors originate from a man between 18 and 29 years old who received the YFV17D yellow fever vaccine.

The chain has TRBV3-1 and TRBJ2-7, with D possibly being TRBD1 (5 bases). Germline V gives CDR1 LGHDT, CDR2 YNNKEL (reference sequence). V lost 0 bases, J lost 1 base, and 7 bases lay in between. This CDR3 has 14 residues. CDR3 sequence (DNA): TGTGCCAGCAGCCAAGAACCAGGGTCCTACGAGCAGTACGTC. Its protein is CASSQEPGSYEQYV.

About this clonotype itself: The junction and the germline gene differ at one end; a read error may be behind it. The chain joins TRBV7-3 to TRBJ2-1, with 10 bases identical to TRBD2. The V gene's germline CDR1 is SGHTA and CDR2 FQGTGA. The CDR3 extends over 15 amino acids. The CDR3 region is CSSSLRSGGYNEQFF. In DNA, the CDR3 is TGTTCCAGCAGCTTACGTAGCGGGGGGTACAATGAGCAGTTCTTC. The entire variable domain, with the rest obtained from reference TRBV7-3 and TRBJ2-1, is as follows: GAGVSQTPSNKVTEKGKYVELRCDPISGHTALYWYRQSLGQGPEFLIYFQGTGAADDSGLPNDRFFAVRPEGSVSTLKIQRTERGDSAVYLCSSSLRSGGYNEQFFGPGTRLTVL.

This clonotype was detected ten times or more. V is TRBV6-5 and J is TRBJ1-3; D perhaps matches TRBD1 (5 bases). Germline V gene sequence: CDR1 MNHEY, CDR2 SVGAGI. This CDR3 comprises 14 residues. Trimming shortened V by 8 bases and J by 0 bases, and 11 bases separated the two germline ends. The CDR3 bases are TGTGCCAGCGGGGACGCTTTCTCTGGAAACACCATATATTTT. It encodes CASGDAFSGNTIYF.

Turning to this clonotype: A much larger clone differs from this one at a single base, so this may be a read error. CDR3 region: CASRDGLNTGEMFF. In nucleotides, the CDR3 is TGCGCCAGCAGAGATGGCCTAAACACCGGGGAGATGTTTTTT. V and J are TRBV5-1 and TRBJ2-2; TRBD2 is a possible D gene (5 bases). Germline V CDR1 and CDR2: SGHRS, YFSETQ. There are 14 residues in the CDR3.

At least ten counts were recorded for this clonotype. This chain joins TRBV12-3 or TRBV12-4 and TRBJ2-5; no reliable D call. CDR3 length equals 14 residues. V was clipped by 5 bases and J by 5 bases, with 15 bases between them. The CDR3 DNA reads TGTGCCAGCAGTCCCCGTTTTGTGGGGGAGACCCAGTACTTC. As protein: CASSPRFVGETQYF.

There are a few counts of this clonotype. This rearrangement joins TRBV5-1 to TRBJ2-3; TRBD1 matches 8 bases. The CDR3 length is 14 residues. CDR1 is SGHRS, CDR2 YFSETQ, per germline. V lost 3 bases to trimming and J lost 4 bases; unmatched junction nucleotides: 4. The CDR3 loop reads CASSSTGDADTQYF. The CDR3 DNA sequence: TGCGCCAGCAGCTCGACAGGGGATGCAGATACGCAGTATTTT.

The chain combines TRBV5-1 with TRBJ1-2; tentative D call: TRBD1 (5 bases). V gave up 4 bases and J gave up 10 bases, with 14 bases separating them. The CDR3 runs 12 residues. Germline V gene data show CDR1 as SGHRS and CDR2 as YFSETQ. This CDR3 reads CASSPGTDAYTF. CDR3 in DNA: TGCGCCAGCAGCCCCGGGACGGACGCCTACACCTTC.

Only a few counts were recorded for this clonotype. This CDR3 is CASSEWTGGNEQFF. The DNA of the CDR3 is TGTGCCAGCAGCGAGTGGACAGGGGGCAATGAGCAGTTCTTC. V usage is TRBV7-2 and J usage is TRBJ2-1, with 10 bases lining up with TRBD1. V dropped 5 bases and J dropped 6; count of bases not matched to a gene: 4. Germline CDR1 and CDR2: SGHTA and FQGNSA. There are 14 residues in the CDR3.

In this sample, this clonotype turned up a few times. The chain joins TRBV20-1 to TRBJ1-2; D unresolved. The CDR3 sequence is 12 residues long. Trimming took 3 bases from V and 5 from J, leaving 10 bases between them. Germline CDR1 DFQATT, CDR2 SNEGSKA (reference sequence). The CDR3 reads CSARLASYGYTF. CDR3 DNA sequence: TGCAGTGCTAGGTTGGCCAGTTATGGCTACACCTTC.

This clonotype was seen ten or more times. This sequence joins TRBV5-1 and TRBJ2-5, with 8 positions matching TRBD1. Germline lookup yields CDR1 SGHRS and CDR2 YFSETQ. The CDR3 extends over 14 amino acids. Unmatched junction bases numbered 8, after V lost 5 bases and J lost 5 bases. CDR3 loop: CASSIQGALETQYF. Here the CDR3 DNA reads TGCGCCAGCAGTATTCAGGGGGCCCTTGAGACCCAGTACTTC.

This chain connects TRBV20-1 to TRBJ1-4, with 8 bases fitting TRBD1. Germline CDR1 reads DFQATT; CDR2 reads SNEGSKA (reference sequence). The CDR3 is made up of 15 amino acids. Trimming removed 0 bases from V and 7 bases from J; junction bases left unmatched: 7. The CDR3 is CSARDPTGAAEKLFF. The CDR3 coding sequence is TGCAGTGCTAGAGATCCGACAGGGGCGGCTGAAAAACTGTTTTTT.

This clonotype was observed many times. The rearrangement joins TRBV12-3 or TRBV12-4 to TRBJ2-2; 8 bases match TRBD1. V dropped 8 bases and J dropped 7; count of bases not matched to a gene: 9. The CDR3 covers 14 residues. This chain's CDR3 is CASAFQGASGELFF. In nucleotides, the CDR3 is TGTGCCAGCGCTTTCCAGGGGGCGAGCGGGGAGCTGTTTTTT.

The chain is built from TRBV7-9 and TRBJ2-3; 7 positions match TRBD1. Trimming took 3 bases from V and 2 from J; bases not matched to a gene: 2. CDR3 size: 14 residues. CDR1 is SEHNR, CDR2 FQNEAQ, per germline (reference sequence). DNA of the CDR3: TGTGCCAGCAGCTTTACAGGGGTCACAGATACGCAGTATTTT. Its translation: CASSFTGVTDTQYF.

This clonotype was detected a few times. The V call is TRBV12-3 or TRBV12-4, the J call TRBJ1-4; D gene unclear. The CDR3 runs to 15 residues. Trimming took 3 bases from V and 8 from J, leaving 16 bases between them. The CDR3 loop reads CASSFFGQIREKLFF. The CDR3 DNA follows: TGTGCCAGCAGTTTTTTCGGTCAGATCCGGGAAAAACTGTTTTTT.

The rearrangement links TRBV7-9 to TRBJ2-5, with D possibly being TRBD1 (5 bases). CDR3 size: 16 residues. The V gene lost 1 base and the J gene lost 4 bases, with 16 bases spanning the gap. Looked up from germline, CDR1 is SEHNR and CDR2 is FQNEAQ (reference sequence). CDR3 protein: CASSLGDRRVRETQYF. The CDR3 DNA sequence: TGTGCCAGCAGCTTAGGAGATCGCAGGGTGAGAGAGACCCAGTACTTC.